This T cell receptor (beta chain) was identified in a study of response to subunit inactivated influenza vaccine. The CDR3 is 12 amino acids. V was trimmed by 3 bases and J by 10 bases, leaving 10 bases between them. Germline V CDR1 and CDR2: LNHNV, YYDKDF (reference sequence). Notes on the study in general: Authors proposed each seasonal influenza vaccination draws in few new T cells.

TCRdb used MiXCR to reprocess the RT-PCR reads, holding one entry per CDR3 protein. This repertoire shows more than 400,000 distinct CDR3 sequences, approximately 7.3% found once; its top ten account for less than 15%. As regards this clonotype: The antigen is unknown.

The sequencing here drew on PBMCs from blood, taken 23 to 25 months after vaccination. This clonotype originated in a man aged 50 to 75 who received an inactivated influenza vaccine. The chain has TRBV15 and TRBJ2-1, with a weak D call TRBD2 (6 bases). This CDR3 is CATSRVLAEQFF. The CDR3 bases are TGTGCCACCAGCAGGGTCCTAGCGGAGCAGTTCTTC.